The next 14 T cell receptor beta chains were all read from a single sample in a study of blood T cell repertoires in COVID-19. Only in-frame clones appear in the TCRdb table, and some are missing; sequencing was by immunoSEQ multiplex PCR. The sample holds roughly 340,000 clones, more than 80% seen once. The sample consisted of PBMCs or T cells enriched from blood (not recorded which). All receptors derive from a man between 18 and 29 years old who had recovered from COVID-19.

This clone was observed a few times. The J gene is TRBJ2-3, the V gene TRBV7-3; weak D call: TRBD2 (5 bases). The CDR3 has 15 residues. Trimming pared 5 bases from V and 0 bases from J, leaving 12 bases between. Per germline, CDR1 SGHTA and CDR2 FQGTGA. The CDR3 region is CASSPDYLSTDTQYF. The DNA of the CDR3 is TGTGCCAGCAGCCCCGACTACCTCAGCACAGATACGCAGTATTTT.

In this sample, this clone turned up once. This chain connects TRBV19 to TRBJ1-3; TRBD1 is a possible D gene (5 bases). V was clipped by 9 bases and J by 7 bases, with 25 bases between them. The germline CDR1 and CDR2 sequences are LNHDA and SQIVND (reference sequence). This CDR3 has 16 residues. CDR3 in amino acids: CASLPWGDAGGNTIYF. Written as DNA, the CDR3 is TGTGCCAGCCTCCCTTGGGGGGACGCTGGTGGCAACACCATATATTTT.

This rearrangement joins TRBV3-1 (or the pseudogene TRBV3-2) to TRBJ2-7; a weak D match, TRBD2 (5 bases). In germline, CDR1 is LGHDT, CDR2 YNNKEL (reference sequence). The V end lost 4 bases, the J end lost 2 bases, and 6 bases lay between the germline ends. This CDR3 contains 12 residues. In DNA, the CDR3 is TGTGCCAGCAGCCGAGGGCCCTACGAGCAGTACTTC. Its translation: CASSRGPYEQYF.

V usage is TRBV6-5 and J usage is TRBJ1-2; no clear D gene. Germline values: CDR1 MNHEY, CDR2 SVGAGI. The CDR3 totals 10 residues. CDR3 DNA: TGTGTCACACGCCCCCATGGCTACACCTTC. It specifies CVTRPHGYTF.

The CDR3: CASSQVPGPGLAGELNEQFF. The DNA of the CDR3 is TGCGCCAGCAGCCAGGTCCCTGGGCCGGGACTAGCGGGAGAGTTGAATGAGCAGTTCTTC. The chain recombines TRBV4-1 with TRBJ2-1; 14 bases are a match to TRBD2. Looked up from germline, CDR1 is MGHRA and CDR2 is YSYEKL. The CDR3 extends over 20 amino acids. Trimming at V came to 3 bases and at J to 7 bases, leaving 17 bases not matched to a gene.

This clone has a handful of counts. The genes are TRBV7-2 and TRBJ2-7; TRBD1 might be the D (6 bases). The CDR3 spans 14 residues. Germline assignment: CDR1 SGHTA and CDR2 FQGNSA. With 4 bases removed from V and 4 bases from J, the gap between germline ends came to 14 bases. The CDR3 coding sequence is TGTGCCAGCAGCTCAAGTTACAGGGTTTACGAGCAGTACTTC. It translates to CASSSSYRVYEQYF.

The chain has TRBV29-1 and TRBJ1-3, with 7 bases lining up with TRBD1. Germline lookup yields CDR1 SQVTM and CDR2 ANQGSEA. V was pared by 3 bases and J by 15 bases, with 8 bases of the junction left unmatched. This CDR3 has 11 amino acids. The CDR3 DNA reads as TGCAGCGTTGAGGGGGGTGGGGACAGATATTTT. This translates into CSVEGGGDRYF.

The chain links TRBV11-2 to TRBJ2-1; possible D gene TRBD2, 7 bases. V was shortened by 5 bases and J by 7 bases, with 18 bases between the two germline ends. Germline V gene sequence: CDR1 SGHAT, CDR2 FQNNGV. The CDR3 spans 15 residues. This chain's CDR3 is CASSHLGGGLNEQFF. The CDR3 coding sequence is TGTGCCAGCAGCCATTTGGGGGGGGGCCTAAATGAGCAGTTCTTC.

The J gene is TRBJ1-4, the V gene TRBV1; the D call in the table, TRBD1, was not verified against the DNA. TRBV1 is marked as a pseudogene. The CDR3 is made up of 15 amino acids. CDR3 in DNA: TGCACCAGCAGCTACGGACAGGAATCTAATGAAAAACTGTTTTTT. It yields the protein CTSSYGQESNEKLFF.

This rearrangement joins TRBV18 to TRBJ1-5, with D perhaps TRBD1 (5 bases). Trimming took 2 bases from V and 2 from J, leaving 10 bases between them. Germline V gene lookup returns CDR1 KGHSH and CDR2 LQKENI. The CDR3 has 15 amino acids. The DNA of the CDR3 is TGTGCCAGCTCACCAGGACACGAGGGCAATCAGCCCCAGCATTTT. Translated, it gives CASSPGHEGNQPQHF. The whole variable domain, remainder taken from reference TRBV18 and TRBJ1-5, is NAGVMQNPRHLVRRRGQEARLRCSPMKGHSHVYWYRQLPEEGLKFMVYLQKENIIDESGMPKERFSAEFPKEGPSILRIQQVVRGDSAAYFCASSPGHEGNQPQHFGDGTRLSIL.

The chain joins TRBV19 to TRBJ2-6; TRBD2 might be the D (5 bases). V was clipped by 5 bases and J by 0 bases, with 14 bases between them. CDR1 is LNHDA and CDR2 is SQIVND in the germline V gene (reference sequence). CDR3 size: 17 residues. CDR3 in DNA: TGTGCCAGTAGTGAGGGTGGCGCAAACTCTGGGGCCAACGTCCTGACTTTC. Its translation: CASSEGGANSGANVLTF.

Here the CDR3 reads CASSFSKPTRNGGYEQYF. CDR3 nucleotides: TGTGCCAGCAGTTTCTCAAAGCCGACCCGCAACGGGGGTTACGAGCAGTACTTC. V usage is TRBV27 and J usage is TRBJ2-7, with D possibly matching TRBD2 (6 bases). Germline V lookup: CDR1 MNHEY, CDR2 SMNVEV (reference sequence). This CDR3 is built from 18 residues. Between the trimmed V and J ends, which lost 3 bases and 4 bases, there was a span of 25 bases.

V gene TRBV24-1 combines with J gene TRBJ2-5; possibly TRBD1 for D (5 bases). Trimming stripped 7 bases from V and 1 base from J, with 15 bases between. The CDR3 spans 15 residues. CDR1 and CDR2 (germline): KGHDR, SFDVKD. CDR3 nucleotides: TGTGCCACCAGCGGTTTGACAGACAGCCAAGAGACCCAGTACTTC. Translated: CATSGLTDSQETQYF.

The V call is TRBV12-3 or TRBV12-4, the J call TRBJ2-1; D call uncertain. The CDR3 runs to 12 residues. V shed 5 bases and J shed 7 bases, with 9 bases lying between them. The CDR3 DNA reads TGTGCCAGCAGTCCCTTTATAAATGAGCAGTTCTTC. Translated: CASSPFINEQFF.